One and the same sample provided the 20 T cell receptor beta chains below, sequenced in a study of T cell repertoires in cytomegalovirus infection. No antigens are known for them. From the reads, TCRdb called clonotypes with MiXCR, one entry per CDR3 protein. This sample yields approximately 70,000 distinct CDR3 sequences, of which 20% to 25% are seen a single time; 60% to 85% belongs to the top ten. Sequencing was carried out using PBMCs, sequenced either directly or after in vitro stimulation (not recorded which). Receptors were obtained from a human donor in good health (CMV status not recorded). Some clones in this sample may be carry-over from other donors' samples.

The gene calls are TRBV28 and TRBJ1-4; 9 bases fit TRBD1. The germline V gene encodes CDR1 MDHEN and CDR2 SYDVKM. This CDR3 comprises 18 residues. The V and J ends lost 6 bases and 4 bases, in that order; junction bases with no gene match: 15. Written as DNA, the CDR3 is TGTGCCAGCAGCCGATTTACCGGGACAGGGCGGAGTAATGAAAAACTGTTTTTT. It encodes CASSRFTGTGRSNEKLFF.

In its sample, this clonotype was seen a few times. This sequence joins TRBV4-1 and TRBJ2-2; 14 bases are shared with TRBD2. The V and J ends lost 2 bases and 3 bases, in that order; junction bases with no gene match: 8. Germline V gene lookup returns CDR1 MGHRA and CDR2 YSYEKL. The CDR3 has 19 amino acids. This chain's CDR3 is CASSQPTSGRARDTGELFF. In DNA, the CDR3 is TGCGCCAGCAGCCAACCGACTAGCGGGAGGGCCCGGGACACCGGGGAGCTGTTTTTT.

This clonotype was recorded a few times. Sequence at one end of the junction differs from germline and may be a read error. The V gene is TRBV5-3, the J gene TRBJ2-5; 7 bases fit TRBD2. TRBV5-3 is an ORF for which the function is uncertain. This CDR3 contains 14 residues. The CDR3 sequence is CASSSGLPQETQYF. The CDR3 region has the DNA TGTGCCAGCAGCTCGGGACTACCCCAAGAGACCCAGTACTTC.

The chain employs TRBV4-1 and TRBJ1-1; weak D call: TRBD1 (5 bases). The CDR3 extends over 14 amino acids. Germline values: CDR1 MGHRA, CDR2 YSYEKL. V lost 3 bases and J 7 bases, leaving 15 bases between the germline ends. The CDR3 DNA reads TGCGCCAGCAGCCAGGGACCAGCGGTTAATGAAGCTTTCTTT. It codes for CASSQGPAVNEAFF.

The J gene is TRBJ1-5, the V gene TRBV11-2, with D maybe TRBD1 (5 bases). Germline lookup yields CDR1 SGHAT and CDR2 FQNNGV. The V end was cut by 1 base, the J end by 10 bases, with 11 bases between. This CDR3 is 13 amino acids long. DNA for the CDR3: TGTGCCAGCAGCTTAGGCAACAGGTCCCCCCAGCATTTT. Translated: CASSLGNRSPQHF.

This clonotype was detected a few times. V usage is TRBV12-3 or TRBV12-4 and J usage is TRBJ2-3; D is unclear. The CDR3 length is 12 residues. Deletions cut 4 bases from V and 4 bases from J, with 6 bases between. This CDR3 is CASSSNSDTQYF. The CDR3 DNA sequence: TGTGCCAGCAGTTCCAACTCAGATACGCAGTATTTT.

The sample holds a few counts of this clonotype. The chain links TRBV4-3 to TRBJ2-2; the match to TRBD2 covers 11 bases. After removal of 1 base from V and 4 bases from J, the junction contained 5 bases not matched to a gene. The germline V gene encodes CDR1 LGHNA and CDR2 YSLEER. The CDR3 is 17 residues long. DNA for the CDR3: TGCGCCAGCAGCCAAGGCGGGACTAGCGGAGTCACCGGGGAGCTGTTTTTT. As protein: CASSQGGTSGVTGELFF.

The gene calls are TRBV7-2 and TRBJ2-1; maybe TRBD2 (6 bases). The CDR3 has 14 residues. The V end lost 5 bases, the J end lost 5 bases, and 13 bases lay between the germline ends. Germline V lookup: CDR1 SGHTA, CDR2 FQGNSA. The CDR3 is CASSPPKRDNEQFF. In nucleotides, the CDR3 is TGTGCCAGCAGCCCCCCCAAGCGGGACAATGAGCAGTTCTTC.

This clonotype was detected many times. The chain links TRBV7-2 to TRBJ2-3, with 7 bases that match TRBD2. Germline CDR1 is SGHTA and CDR2 is FQGNSA. This CDR3 has 18 residues. J was trimmed by 5 bases and V by 0 bases; bases with no gene match: 14. CDR3 in amino acids: CASSLAVMAGASLDTQYF. In DNA, the CDR3 is TGTGCCAGCAGCTTAGCGGTGATGGCGGGAGCATCGCTAGATACGCAGTATTTT.

The rearrangement uses TRBV20-1 and TRBJ2-1; D is ambiguous. V dropped 5 bases and J dropped 3 bases, with 5 bases sitting between them. CDR1 is DFQATT and CDR2 is SNEGSKA in the germline V gene (reference sequence). CDR3 size: 11 residues. The CDR3 bases are TGCAGTGCTCTGGACTACAATGAGCAGTTCTTC. This sequence encodes CSALDYNEQFF.

The chain couples TRBV6-2 or TRBV6-3 to TRBJ2-1; 8 nucleotides line up with TRBD2. In germline, CDR1 is MNHEY, CDR2 SVGEGT. V was clipped by 5 bases and J by 9 bases; unmatched bases: 3. The CDR3 totals 12 residues. As DNA, the CDR3 is TGTGCCAGCAGTCCGGGACTAGTTGAGCAGTTCTTC. Translating it yields CASSPGLVEQFF.

Many counts were recorded for this clonotype. This chain connects TRBV7-2 to TRBJ2-1; D gene unclear. V dropped 6 bases and J dropped 4 bases, with 10 bases sitting between them. CDR3 length: 13 amino acids. The V gene's germline CDR1 is SGHTA and CDR2 FQGNSA. The CDR3 spells CASSSLRYNEQFF. The CDR3 DNA reads TGTGCCAGCAGTTCCCTCCGTTACAATGAGCAGTTCTTC.

This clonotype is medium-sized within its sample. The J gene is TRBJ2-1, the V gene TRBV6-2 or TRBV6-3; the D gene is possibly TRBD2 (6 bases). Germline V lookup: CDR1 MNHEY, CDR2 SVGEGT. Trimming stripped 7 bases from V and 8 bases from J, with 18 bases between. This CDR3 has 14 amino acids. The CDR3 spells CASTTGTSWDEQFF. The CDR3 DNA is TGTGCCAGCACAACCGGGACTTCTTGGGATGAGCAGTTCTTC.

This rearrangement joins TRBV7-8 to TRBJ2-3; D uncertain. The V end lost 5 bases, the J end lost 2 bases, and 14 bases lay between the germline ends. Germline loops: CDR1 SGHVS, CDR2 FQNEAQ. This CDR3 has 15 amino acids. CDR3 bases: TGTGCCAGCAGCCCCAAAGATCAAAACACAGATACGCAGTATTTT. Translating it yields CASSPKDQNTDTQYF.

This rearrangement joins TRBV15 to TRBJ2-7; 8 nucleotides align to TRBD2. The ends lost 5 bases at V and 3 bases at J; junction bases unmatched: 3. Germline assignment: CDR1 LNHNV and CDR2 YYDKDF (reference sequence). The CDR3 sequence is 13 residues long. This chain's CDR3 is CATSREGDYEQYV. CDR3 nucleotides: TGTGCCACCAGCCGGGAGGGGGACTACGAGCAGTACGTC.

Ten or more counts support this clonotype. This chain links TRBV6-1 with TRBJ2-1; 11 bases match TRBD2. The CDR3 sequence is 20 residues long. From germline, CDR1 is MNHNS and CDR2 SASEGT. Trimming at V came to 8 bases and at J to 7 bases, leaving 25 bases not matched to a gene. The CDR3, as DNA: TGTGCCAGCCGCCCTTGGGGGGGGCAGGCACTAGCGGGAGATTTAAATGAGCAGTTCTTC. Its translation is CASRPWGGQALAGDLNEQFF.

The chain recombines TRBV7-2 with TRBJ2-3; D remains ambiguous. The ends were cut back, 5 bases at V and 2 bases at J, with 5 bases in the middle. Germline CDR1 reads SGHTA; CDR2 reads FQGNSA. The CDR3 is 12 residues long. CDR3 in DNA: TGTGCCAGCAGCCTCCCCACAGATACGCAGTATTTT. Its protein product is CASSLPTDTQYF.

This clonotype has ten or more counts. This chain connects TRBV7-2 to TRBJ2-6, with TRBD1 identical over 11 bases. Germline V CDR1 and CDR2: SGHTA, FQGNSA. The CDR3 sequence is 18 residues long. The ends lost 1 base at V and 0 bases at J; junction bases unmatched: 2. In DNA, the CDR3 is TGTGCCAGCAGCTTAGTGGGGACAGGGGGCTCTGGGGCCAACGTCCTGACTTTC. Translating gives CASSLVGTGGSGANVLTF.

There are a few counts of this clonotype. J is TRBJ2-1 and V is TRBV12-3 or TRBV12-4; no firm D call. Trimming shortened V by 5 bases and J by 6 bases, and 11 bases separated the two germline ends. This CDR3 spans 13 amino acids. The CDR3 DNA follows: TGTGCCAGCAGTACTAACAAGCGCAATGAGCAGTTCTTC. It encodes CASSTNKRNEQFF.

In this sample, this clonotype turned up many times. V and J are TRBV7-9 and TRBJ2-7, with 9 positions matching TRBD1. CDR3 length: 14 amino acids. Germline CDR1 and CDR2: SEHNR and FQNEAQ (reference sequence). V gave up 5 bases and J gave up 7 bases; unmatched junction bases: 9. The CDR3 DNA is TGTGCCAGCAGCCCGGGACAGGGAATTGGAGAGCAGTACTTC. Protein: CASSPGQGIGEQYF. The full variable domain, with the rest looked up from reference TRBV7-9 and TRBJ2-7, is DTGVSQNPRHKITKRGQNVTFRCDPISEHNRLYWYRQTLGQGPEFLTYFQNEAQLEKSRLLSDRFSAERPKGSFSTLEIQRTEQGDSAMYLCASSPGQGIGEQYFGPGTRLTVT.